These 12 T cell receptor beta chains share one sample of origin, sequenced in a study of T cells after yellow fever vaccination. TCRdb ran MiXCR on the 5' RACE reads and lists one entry per CDR3 protein. The table has hundreds of thousands of distinct CDR3 sequences, over 9% seen once. Sequencing was performed on PBMCs, taken on the day of the yellow fever booster vaccination. Receptor source: a young man who received the YFV17D yellow fever vaccine.

This clonotype was counted a few times. The CDR3 sequence: CASSATSGSHYEQYF. The CDR3 DNA sequence: TGTGCCAGCAGCGCGACTAGCGGGAGCCACTACGAGCAGTACTTC. The genes are TRBV7-2 and TRBJ2-7, with 12 bases fitting TRBD2. V was clipped by 5 bases and J by 3 bases; unmatched bases: 5. This CDR3 has 15 amino acids. From germline, CDR1 is SGHTA and CDR2 FQGNSA.

This clonotype was detected only a few times. V is TRBV20-1 and J is TRBJ1-1; 10 bases are shared with TRBD1. V was clipped by 6 bases and J by 2 bases; unmatched bases: 6. From germline, CDR1 is DFQATT and CDR2 SNEGSKA (reference sequence). The CDR3 has 14 residues. The CDR3 reads CSAPGQGYNTEAFF. Here the CDR3 DNA reads TGCAGTGCCCCGGGACAGGGGTATAACACTGAAGCTTTCTTT.

This clonotype turned up a few times. This rearrangement joins TRBV20-1 to TRBJ2-5, with 7 bases matching TRBD1. The CDR3 runs to 14 residues. Germline CDR1 reads DFQATT; CDR2 reads SNEGSKA (reference sequence). With V trimmed by 6 bases and J by 4 bases, 11 bases remained unmatched. CDR3 DNA: TGCAGTGCACCTACCGACAGGGCTTTAGAGACCCAGTACTTC. It specifies CSAPTDRALETQYF.

The rearrangement joins TRBV20-1 to TRBJ2-4; weak D call: TRBD1 (6 bases). Germline CDR1 reads DFQATT; CDR2 reads SNEGSKA (reference sequence). This CDR3 is 13 amino acids long. V lost 8 bases and J lost 0, with 11 bases in between. The CDR3 sequence is CSLGQIAKNIQYF. The CDR3 nucleotides read TGCAGTTTGGGACAAATAGCCAAAAACATTCAGTACTTC.

This clonotype was seen a few times. The chain uses TRBV7-2 and TRBJ2-2; D gene ambiguous. The CDR3 has 15 residues. V lost 1 base, J lost 0 bases, and 6 bases lay in between. Looked up from germline, CDR1 is SGHTA and CDR2 is FQGNSA. CDR3 loop: CASSLDRTNTGELFF. In DNA form, the CDR3 reads TGTGCCAGCAGCTTAGACCGAACGAACACCGGGGAGCTGTTTTTT.

J is TRBJ1-5 and V is TRBV19; D uncertain. The germline CDR1 and CDR2 sequences are LNHDA and SQIVND (reference sequence). The CDR3 sequence is 13 residues long. V lost 6 bases and J lost 2, with 8 bases in between. The CDR3 nucleotides are TGTGCCAGTAGCCACCCGGGCAATCAGCCCCAGCATTTT. Amino acids: CASSHPGNQPQHF.

The genes are TRBV10-3 and TRBJ2-1; tentatively, D is TRBD2 (5 bases). V dropped 6 bases and J dropped 3 bases, with 12 bases sitting between them. The CDR3 runs to 14 residues. CDR1 ENHRY and CDR2 SYGVKD come from the germline V gene. The CDR3 is CAIRVSDFYNEQFF. CDR3 nucleotides: TGTGCCATCAGGGTCTCGGACTTCTACAATGAGCAGTTCTTC.

This clonotype has a handful of counts. This chain links TRBV29-1 with TRBJ1-2, with D maybe TRBD1 (5 bases). This CDR3 spans 13 amino acids. V dropped 6 bases and J dropped 0 bases, with 11 bases sitting between them. The V gene's germline CDR1 is SQVTM and CDR2 ANQGSEA. The DNA for the CDR3 is TGCAGCGTGGGACGGGAAGCTAACTATGGCTACACCTTC. Its translation: CSVGREANYGYTF.

The chain uses TRBV14 and TRBJ2-5; 12 nucleotides line up with TRBD2. The V gene end was trimmed by 6 bases and the J gene end by 5 bases; junction bases not matched to a gene: 13. The germline gives CDR1 SGHDN, CDR2 FVKESK. The CDR3 length is 17 residues. The CDR3 region has the DNA TGTGCCAGCAGTCTCACGACTAGCGGGAGTTATTGGGAGACCCAGTACTTC. This codes for CASSLTTSGSYWETQYF.

This clonotype has more than one count but fewer than ten. The rearrangement uses TRBV30 and TRBJ2-7, with TRBD1 as a possible D gene (6 bases). Germline V lookup: CDR1 GTSNPN, CDR2 SVGIG (reference sequence). The CDR3 length is 15 residues. Trimming shortened V by 5 bases and J by 3 bases, and 20 bases separated the two germline ends. CDR3: CAWEIQGEFDYEQYF. The CDR3 coding sequence is TGTGCCTGGGAAATACAGGGTGAATTCGACTACGAGCAGTACTTC.

This clonotype occurred a few times. The rearrangement joins TRBV12-3 or TRBV12-4 to TRBJ2-2, with 13 bases matching TRBD2. The CDR3 has 18 amino acids. The junction had 16 bases not matched to a gene; V was cut back by 11 bases and J by 4 bases. DNA of the CDR3: TGTGCCCTCAGTTCCCGCAGACTAGCGGGAGGCCTCACCGGGGAGCTGTTTTTT. Translated, it gives CALSSRRLAGGLTGELFF.

This clonotype was found a few times. The chain has TRBV20-1 and TRBJ2-7; D gene unclear. Looked up from germline, CDR1 is DFQATT and CDR2 is SNEGSKA (reference sequence). This CDR3 has 13 residues. Trimming shortened V by 0 bases and J by 2 bases, and 8 bases separated the two germline ends. The CDR3 loop is CSAREHSTYEQYF. The CDR3 DNA follows: TGCAGTGCTAGAGAGCACAGTACCTACGAGCAGTACTTC.